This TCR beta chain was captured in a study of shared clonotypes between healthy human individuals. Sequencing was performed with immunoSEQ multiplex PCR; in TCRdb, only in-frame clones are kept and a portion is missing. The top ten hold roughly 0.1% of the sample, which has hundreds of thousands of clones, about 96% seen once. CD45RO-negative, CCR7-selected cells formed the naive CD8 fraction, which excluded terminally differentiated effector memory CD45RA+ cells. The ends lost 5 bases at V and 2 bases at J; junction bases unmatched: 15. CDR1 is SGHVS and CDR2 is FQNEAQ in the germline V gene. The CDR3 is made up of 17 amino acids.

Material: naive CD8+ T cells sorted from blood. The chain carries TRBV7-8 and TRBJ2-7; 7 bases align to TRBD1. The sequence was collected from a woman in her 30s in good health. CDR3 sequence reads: CASSPPSQTGLTYEQYF. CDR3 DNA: TGTGCCAGCAGCCCACCGAGTCAGACAGGGTTAACCTACGAGCAGTACTTC. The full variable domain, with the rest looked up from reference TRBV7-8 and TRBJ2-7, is GAGVSQSPRYKVAKRGQDVALRCDPISGHVSLFWYQQALGQGPEFLTYFQNEAQLDKSGLPSDRFFAERPEGSVSTLKIQRTQQEDSAVYLCASSPPSQTGLTYEQYFGPGTRLTVT.